This T cell receptor beta chain was documented in a study of identical twins. General study points: Cross-sectional statistics underpinned the conclusions; the same donors were not followed.

Points on this clonotype: Its antigen is not identified.

The trim removed 3 bases at V and 7 bases at J, leaving 7 bases unmatched. CDR1 is DFQATT, CDR2 SNEGSKA, per germline (reference sequence). The CDR3 is made up of 15 amino acids. Using its own MiXCR run on the 5' RACE reads, TCRdb lists one record per CDR3 protein. The table includes about 570,000 distinct CDR3 sequences, around a tenth detected once. These same records also appear under a second study, on yellow fever vaccine responses in identical twins.

The sample taken for sequencing was PBMCs. The clonotype was recovered from a young woman in good health. The chain has TRBV20-1 and TRBJ2-1; 12 bases match TRBD1. The CDR3 DNA reads as TGCAGTGCTAGCTCGGGACAGGGGGCCAGTAATGAGCAGTTCTTC. Its protein product is CSASSGQGASNEQFF.